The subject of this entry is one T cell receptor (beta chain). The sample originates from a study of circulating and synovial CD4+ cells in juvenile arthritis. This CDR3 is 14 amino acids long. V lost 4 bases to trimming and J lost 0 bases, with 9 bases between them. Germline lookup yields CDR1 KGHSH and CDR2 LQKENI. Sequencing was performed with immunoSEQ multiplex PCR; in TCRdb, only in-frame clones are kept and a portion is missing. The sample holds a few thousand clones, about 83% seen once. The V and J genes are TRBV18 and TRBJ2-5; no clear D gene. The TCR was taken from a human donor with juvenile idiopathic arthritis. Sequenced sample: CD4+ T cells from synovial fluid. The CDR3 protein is CASSLTQNQETQYF. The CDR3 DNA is TGTGCCAGCTCACTAACACAGAACCAAGAGACCCAGTACTTC.